The T cell receptor (beta chain) described here comes from a study of long-term antiretroviral therapy in people with HIV. Study-wide results and caveats: Information on adherence, resistance and therapy changes was unavailable. Versus controls, repertoires in people with HIV had narrower CDR3 length ranges.

As concerns this clone: Antigen specificity is unknown.

Researchers ran immunoSEQ v3.0 at survey level. This table comes from immunoSEQ multiplex PCR, and its TCRdb copy is limited to in-frame clones, with some not included. Of around 37,000 clones in the sample, approximately 85% were seen once. This TCR derives from a man between 18 and 35 years old with HIV. This material consisted of unsorted PBMCs, taken about 3.4 years after starting antiretroviral therapy.

CDR3 nucleotide sequence: TGCGCCAGCAGCAGTGATAGGGAGGCTTGGGATGGCTACACCTTC. The encoded protein is CASSSDREAWDGYTF. The chain couples TRBV4-1 to TRBJ1-2; D remains ambiguous. Per germline, CDR1 MGHRA and CDR2 YSYEKL. V lost 5 bases and J lost 6, with 19 bases in between. The CDR3 length is 15 residues.